Below, 2 T cell receptor beta chains from the same sample are listed, as sequenced in a study of chemoradiotherapy in HPV16-positive cancers. The protocol was immunoSEQ multiplex PCR, while the TCRdb copy is restricted to in-frame clones and leaves out a portion. This repertoire shows 20,000 to 25,000 clones, approximately 90% found once; its top ten account for approximately 6.2%. The source was blood, collected from a patient who underwent chemoradiotherapy. These receptors all stem from a human donor with HPV-associated anogenital cancer.

This sequence joins TRBV6-1 and TRBJ1-2, with D hard to call. The CDR3 contains 13 residues. Germline V lookup: CDR1 MNHNS, CDR2 SASEGT. V lost 1 base to trimming and J lost 10 bases, with 13 bases between them. The CDR3 DNA follows: TGTGCCAGCAGTGAAGGATCAGTGGGGAACTACACCTTC. This translates into CASSEGSVGNYTF.

The genes are TRBV5-1 and TRBJ2-3; weak D call: TRBD2 (6 bases). Germline assignment: CDR1 SGHRS and CDR2 YFSETQ. The CDR3 has 14 amino acids. The V end was cut by 3 bases, the J end by 2 bases, with 10 bases between. CDR3 amino acids: CASSWTIFTDTQYF. In nucleotides, the CDR3 is TGCGCCAGCAGCTGGACTATATTCACAGATACGCAGTATTTT.